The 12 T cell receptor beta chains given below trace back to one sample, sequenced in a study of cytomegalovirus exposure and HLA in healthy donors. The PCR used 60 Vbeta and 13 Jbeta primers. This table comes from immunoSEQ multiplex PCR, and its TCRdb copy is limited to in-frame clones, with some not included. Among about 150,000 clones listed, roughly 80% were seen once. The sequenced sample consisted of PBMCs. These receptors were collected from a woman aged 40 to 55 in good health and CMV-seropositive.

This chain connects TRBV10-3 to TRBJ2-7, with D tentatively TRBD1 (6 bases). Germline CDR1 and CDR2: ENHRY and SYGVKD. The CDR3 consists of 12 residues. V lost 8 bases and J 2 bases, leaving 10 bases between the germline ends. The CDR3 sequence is CAIGTGTYEQYF. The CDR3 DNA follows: TGTGCCATCGGCACAGGGACCTACGAGCAGTACTTC.

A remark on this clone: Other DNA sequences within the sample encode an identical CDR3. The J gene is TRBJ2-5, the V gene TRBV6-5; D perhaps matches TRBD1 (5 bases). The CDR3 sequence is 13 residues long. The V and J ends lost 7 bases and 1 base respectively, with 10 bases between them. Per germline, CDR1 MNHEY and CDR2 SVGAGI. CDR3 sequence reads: CASTRDSQETQYF. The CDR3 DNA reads TGTGCCAGCACTCGAGACAGCCAAGAGACCCAGTACTTC.

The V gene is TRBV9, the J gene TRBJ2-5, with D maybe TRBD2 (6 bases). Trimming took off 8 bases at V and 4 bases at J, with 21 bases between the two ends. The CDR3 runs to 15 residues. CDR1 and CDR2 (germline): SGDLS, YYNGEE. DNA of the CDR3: TGTGCCAGGCGGGCCGGAGTTCCGGGACTAGAGACCCAGTACTTC. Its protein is CARRAGVPGLETQYF.

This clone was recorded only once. CDR3 coding DNA: TGTGCCTGGACTACTAGCGGTTCCTACGAGCAGTACTTC. Protein product: CAWTTSGSYEQYF. The V and J genes are TRBV30 and TRBJ2-7, with 8 bases lining up with TRBD2. CDR3 length: 13 residues. V gave up 4 bases and J gave up 1 base; unmatched junction bases: 3. The germline V gene encodes CDR1 GTSNPN and CDR2 SVGIG (reference sequence).

The CDR3 DNA sequence: TGTGCCAGCAGTCCACAGGGGCCTAATGAAAAACTGTTTTTT. This translates into CASSPQGPNEKLFF. V usage is TRBV28 and J usage is TRBJ1-4, with 7 bases aligning to TRBD1. Germline V gene data show CDR1 as MDHEN and CDR2 as SYDVKM. This CDR3 is built from 14 residues. V lost 5 bases to trimming and J lost 3 bases; unmatched junction nucleotides: 3.

The CDR3 nucleotides are TGTGCCAGCAGTGCCGCGACAGGCTCAGATTCACCCCTCCACTTT. It yields the protein CASSAATGSDSPLHF. The chain links TRBV2 to TRBJ1-6, with D possibly TRBD1 on 6 matching bases. V shed 4 bases and J shed 8 bases, with 15 bases lying between them. Germline-derived CDR1 and CDR2 are SNHLY and FYNNEI. The CDR3 length is 15 residues.

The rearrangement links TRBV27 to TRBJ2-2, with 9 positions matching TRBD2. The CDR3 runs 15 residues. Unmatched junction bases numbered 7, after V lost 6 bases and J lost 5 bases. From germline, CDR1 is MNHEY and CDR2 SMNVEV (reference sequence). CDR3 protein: CASSTGTSRTGELFF. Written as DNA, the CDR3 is TGTGCCAGCAGCACCGGGACTAGCAGAACCGGGGAGCTGTTTTTT.

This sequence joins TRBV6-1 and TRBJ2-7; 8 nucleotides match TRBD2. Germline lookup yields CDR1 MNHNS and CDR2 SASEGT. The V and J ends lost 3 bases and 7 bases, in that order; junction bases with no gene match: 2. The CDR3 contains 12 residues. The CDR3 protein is CASSETSAEQYF. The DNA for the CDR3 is TGTGCCAGCAGTGAGACTAGCGCGGAGCAGTACTTC.

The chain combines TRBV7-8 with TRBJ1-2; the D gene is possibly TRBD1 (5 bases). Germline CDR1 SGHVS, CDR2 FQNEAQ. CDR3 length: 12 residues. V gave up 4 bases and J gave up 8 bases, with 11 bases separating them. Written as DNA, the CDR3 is TGTGCCAGCAGCTCGTTGACAGAAGGCTACACCTTC. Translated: CASSSLTEGYTF.

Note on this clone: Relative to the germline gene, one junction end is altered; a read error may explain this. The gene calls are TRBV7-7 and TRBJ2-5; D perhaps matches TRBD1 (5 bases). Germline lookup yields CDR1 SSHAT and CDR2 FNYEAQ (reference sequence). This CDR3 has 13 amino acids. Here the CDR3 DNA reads TGTGCTAGCAGCTCAGACAGCCAAGAGACCCAGTACTTC. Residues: CASSSDSQETQYF.

The CDR3 protein is CATSWSRDSYEQYF. CDR3 DNA: TGTGCCACCAGCTGGAGCAGGGACTCCTACGAGCAGTACTTC. This chain connects TRBV15 to TRBJ2-7; possibly TRBD1 for D (5 bases). Germline V lookup: CDR1 LNHNV, CDR2 YYDKDF (reference sequence). The V end lost 5 bases, the J end lost 0 bases, and 11 bases lay between the germline ends. CDR3 length: 14 residues.

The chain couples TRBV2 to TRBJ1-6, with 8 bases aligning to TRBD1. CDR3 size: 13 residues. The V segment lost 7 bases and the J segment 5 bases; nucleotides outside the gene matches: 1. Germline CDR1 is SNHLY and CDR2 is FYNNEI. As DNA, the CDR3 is TGTGCCAGCAACAGGGGGAATAATTCACCCCTCCACTTT. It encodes CASNRGNNSPLHF.